The next 10 T cell receptor beta chains were all read from a single sample in a study of blood T cell repertoires in COVID-19. Some clones are missing from TCRdb's copy, which holds only in-frame ones; the method was immunoSEQ multiplex PCR. The data show 130,000 to 150,000 clones, with approximately 83% seen just once and roughly 8% held by the top ten. The sequenced sample consisted of peripheral blood. These receptors came from a woman aged 60 to 75 with COVID-19, enrolled during active disease.

The V gene is TRBV18, the J gene TRBJ1-2; D is perhaps TRBD1 (6 bases). The germline V and J ends were trimmed by 5 bases and 7 bases, with 20 bases remaining between them. The CDR3 loop spans 15 amino acids. CDR1 KGHSH and CDR2 LQKENI come from the germline V gene. CDR3 sequence reads: CASSSDRDVVGGYTF. In DNA, the CDR3 is TGTGCCAGCTCATCGGACAGAGACGTGGTGGGTGGCTACACCTTC.

This chain links TRBV21-1 with TRBJ2-2; the table's D gene call, TRBD2, was not cross checked with the DNA. TRBV21-1 is reported as a pseudogene. The CDR3 sequence is 15 residues long. Here the CDR3 reads CASTLTIAGTGELFF. The CDR3 DNA reads TGTGCCAGCACCCTCACTATTGCGGGCACCGGGGAGCTGTTTTTT.

V gene TRBV3-1 (or the pseudogene TRBV3-2) combines with J gene TRBJ2-2; 16 bases are shared with TRBD2. With 0 bases clipped from V and 5 bases from J, the junction kept 9 bases outside the gene matches. The CDR3 spans 20 residues. Germline values: CDR1 LGHDT, CDR2 YNNKEL (reference sequence). Here the CDR3 reads CASSQDQGTSGGALTGELFF. CDR3 in DNA: TGTGCCAGCAGCCAAGATCAGGGGACTAGCGGGGGGGCATTGACCGGGGAGCTGTTTTTT.

The chain carries TRBV10-3 and TRBJ1-1, with TRBD1 matching over 8 bases. The V gene's germline CDR1 is ENHRY and CDR2 SYGVKD. V shed 0 bases, J shed 2 bases, and the junction held 2 bases outside the gene matches. CDR3 length equals 15 residues. CDR3 DNA sequence: TGTGCCATCAGTGAGTCCGGACAGGGAAACACTGAAGCTTTCTTT. It translates to CAISESGQGNTEAFF.

This clone was detected once. The gene calls are TRBV6-5 and TRBJ1-1, with D maybe TRBD1 (5 bases). The CDR3 loop spans 15 amino acids. CDR1 is MNHEY, CDR2 SVGAGI, per germline. Trimming shortened V by 6 bases and J by 5 bases, and 19 bases separated the two germline ends. CDR3 region: CASSPIGRARTEAFF. The CDR3 nucleotides are TGTGCCAGCAGCCCCATTGGCAGGGCTAGAACTGAAGCTTTCTTT.

The chain links TRBV6-1 to TRBJ2-1; 7 positions match TRBD2. CDR3 length: 15 residues. Germline CDR1 reads MNHNS; CDR2 reads SASEGT. V was pared by 1 base and J by 2 bases, with 2 bases of the junction left unmatched. CDR3 in amino acids: CASSEGGGTYNEQFF. The CDR3 DNA reads TGTGCCAGCAGTGAAGGGGGAGGGACCTACAATGAGCAGTTCTTC.

The chain links TRBV7-2 to TRBJ1-4; 9 bases match TRBD1. Germline V gene sequence: CDR1 SGHTA, CDR2 FQGNSA. CDR3 length: 14 residues. Losses at the gene ends were 5 bases for V and 7 bases for J; bases not matched to a gene: 5. In DNA, the CDR3 is TGTGCCAGCAGCGTGGGACAGGGCTTTGAAAAACTGTTTTTT. Translating it yields CASSVGQGFEKLFF.

J is TRBJ2-5 and V is TRBV4-1, with 8 positions matching TRBD2. Unmatched junction bases numbered 5, after V lost 0 bases and J lost 5 bases. Germline lookup yields CDR1 MGHRA and CDR2 YSYEKL. The CDR3 length is 15 residues. The CDR3 here is CASSQDGGGPETQYF. CDR3 nucleotides: TGCGCCAGCAGCCAAGACGGCGGGGGGCCGGAGACCCAGTACTTC.

In the case of this clone: Other DNA sequences within the sample encode an identical CDR3. This chain joins TRBV6-5 and TRBJ1-4, with a weak D call TRBD1 (6 bases). This CDR3 is built from 11 residues. Per germline, CDR1 MNHEY and CDR2 SVGAGI. V lost 6 bases to trimming and J lost 8 bases, with 7 bases between them. The CDR3 region has the DNA TGTGCCAGCAGCACAGGGGAAAAACTGTTTTTT. Translating it yields CASSTGEKLFF.

This clone showed up just once. J is TRBJ1-2 and V is TRBV7-8; the D gene is possibly TRBD1 (5 bases). CDR1 SGHVS and CDR2 FQNEAQ come from the germline V gene. Trimming took off 0 bases at V and 2 bases at J, with 10 bases between the two ends. This CDR3 region has 15 residues. This CDR3 reads CASSLAYGGNYGYTF. The CDR3 DNA sequence: TGTGCCAGCAGCTTAGCGTATGGGGGGAACTATGGCTACACCTTC.